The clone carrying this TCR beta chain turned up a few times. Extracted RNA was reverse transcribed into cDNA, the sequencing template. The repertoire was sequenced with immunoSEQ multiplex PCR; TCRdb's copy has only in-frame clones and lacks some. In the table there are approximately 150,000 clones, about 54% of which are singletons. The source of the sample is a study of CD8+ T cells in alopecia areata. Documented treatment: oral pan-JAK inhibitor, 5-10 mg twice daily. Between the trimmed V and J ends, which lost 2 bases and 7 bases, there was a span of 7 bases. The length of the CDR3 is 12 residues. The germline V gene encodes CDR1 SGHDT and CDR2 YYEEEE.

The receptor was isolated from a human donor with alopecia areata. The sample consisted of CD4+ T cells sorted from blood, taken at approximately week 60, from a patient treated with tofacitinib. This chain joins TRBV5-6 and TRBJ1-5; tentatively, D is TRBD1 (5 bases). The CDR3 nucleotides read TGTGCCAGCAGCTTTAGGGACCAGCCCCAGCATTTT. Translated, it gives CASSFRDQPQHF.